Shown below are 27 T cell receptor beta chains from a single sample sequenced in a study of technical replicates of blood from a handful of donors. Repertoires were generated with immunoSEQ multiplex PCR, while TCRdb's copy carries only in-frame clones and drops some. Altogether about 89,000 clones are present, approximately 93% being singletons, with the ten largest covering roughly 0.24%. The sample was T cells isolated from PBMCs. The source is a human donor in good health.

J is TRBJ2-2 and V is TRBV27; perhaps TRBD1 as D (6 bases). Germline V lookup: CDR1 MNHEY, CDR2 SMNVEV (reference sequence). V was clipped by 3 bases and J by 4 bases, with 21 bases between them. The CDR3 length is 18 residues. The CDR3 is CASSFYIGDTLFTGELFF. CDR3 DNA: TGTGCCAGCAGTTTCTATATAGGGGACACTCTTTTCACCGGGGAGCTGTTTTTT.

The chain links TRBV28 to TRBJ2-7; 11 bases map to TRBD2. V shed 6 bases, J shed 4 bases, and the junction held 2 bases outside the gene matches. Germline V gene sequence: CDR1 MDHEN, CDR2 SYDVKM. The CDR3 consists of 13 residues. The CDR3 region has the DNA TGTGCCAGCAGACTAGCGGGAGTATACGAGCAGTACTTC. This gives the protein CASRLAGVYEQYF.

The genes are TRBV28 and TRBJ1-5; D is ambiguous. The V and J ends lost 3 bases and 4 bases respectively, with 16 bases between them. The germline V gene has CDR1 MDHEN and CDR2 SYDVKM. The CDR3 contains 16 residues. For the CDR3, the DNA is TGTGCCAGCAGTTTTTCGACAAGTGCAGGTAATCAGCCCCAGCATTTT. Translated: CASSFSTSAGNQPQHF.

The J gene is TRBJ2-7, the V gene TRBV6-8, with TRBD1 matching over 7 bases. There are 15 residues in the CDR3. The germline CDR1 and CDR2 sequences are MNHGY and SAAAGT. V lost 5 bases to trimming and J lost 4 bases; unmatched junction nucleotides: 11. The CDR3, as DNA: TGTGCCAGCAGTCCCCCGGGACAGCCCCTGTACGAGCAGTACTTC. It yields the protein CASSPPGQPLYEQYF.

This clone was counted a single time. The chain carries TRBV5-6 and TRBJ2-3; D may be TRBD2 (5 bases). Trimming removed 4 bases from V and 1 base from J, with 16 bases in between. The germline V gene has CDR1 SGHDT and CDR2 YYEEEE. The CDR3 extends over 16 amino acids. The CDR3 reads CASSPASSRGTDTQYF. Here the CDR3 DNA reads TGTGCCAGCAGCCCTGCTAGCTCGAGGGGCACAGATACGCAGTATTTT.

This chain's CDR3 is CATRTNLAGDTDTQYF. CDR3 bases: TGTGCCACCAGAACTAATCTAGCGGGAGACACAGATACGCAGTATTTT. This chain connects TRBV15 to TRBJ2-3, with TRBD2 matching over 10 bases. Germline V CDR1 and CDR2: LNHNV, YYDKDF (reference sequence). This CDR3 is built from 16 residues. With 6 bases clipped from V and 2 bases from J, the junction kept 8 bases outside the gene matches.

CDR3 sequence reads: CASSQSFYNEQFF. The CDR3 DNA reads TGTGCCAGCAGCCAGAGCTTCTACAATGAGCAGTTCTTC. This sequence joins TRBV14 and TRBJ2-1; no reliable D call. Trimming removed 3 bases from V and 3 bases from J, with 6 bases in between. Germline values: CDR1 SGHDN, CDR2 FVKESK. CDR3 length: 13 residues.

The rearrangement joins TRBV2 to TRBJ2-2; 9 positions match TRBD1. In germline, CDR1 is SNHLY, CDR2 FYNNEI. The CDR3 has 17 amino acids. V gave up 7 bases and J gave up 7 bases; unmatched junction bases: 16. CDR3 in amino acids: CASKGKNRDREDGELFF. The CDR3 DNA follows: TGTGCCAGCAAGGGAAAAAACCGGGACAGGGAGGACGGGGAGCTGTTTTTT.

This clone was seen once. CDR3 region: CASSLTRSYEQYF. Written as DNA, the CDR3 is TGCGCCAGCAGCTTAACTAGGTCCTACGAGCAGTACTTC. This chain connects TRBV5-1 to TRBJ2-7, with a possible D match to TRBD2 (5 bases). V gave up 2 bases and J gave up 1 base, with 7 bases separating them. The CDR3 loop spans 13 amino acids. Germline CDR1 and CDR2: SGHRS and YFSETQ.

The chain is built from TRBV15 and TRBJ2-7; 7 bases are shared with TRBD2. Germline trimming cut 5 bases from V and 6 bases from J; bases unmatched to any gene: 10. The V gene's germline CDR1 is LNHNV and CDR2 YYDKDF (reference sequence). The CDR3 runs to 14 residues. The CDR3 nucleotides are TGTGCCACCAGCCCGCTCAGCGGGATAAGCGAGCAGTACTTC. The encoded protein is CATSPLSGISEQYF.

For the CDR3, the DNA is TGTGCCAGCAGCGCCACTAGCGGGAGAAACGAGACCCAGTACTTC. This encodes CASSATSGRNETQYF. The chain links TRBV7-9 to TRBJ2-5, with TRBD2 matching over 11 bases. The CDR3 spans 15 residues. Unmatched junction bases numbered 7, after V lost 5 bases and J lost 5 bases. CDR1 is SEHNR and CDR2 is FQNEAQ in the germline V gene (reference sequence).

Only one count was recorded for this clone. V usage is TRBV18 and J usage is TRBJ2-3; D remains ambiguous. Germline CDR1 is KGHSH and CDR2 is LQKENI. The CDR3 loop spans 15 amino acids. The ends were cut back, 0 bases at V and 3 bases at J, with 10 bases in the middle. CDR3 protein: CASSPPFSVTDTQYF. The CDR3 DNA reads as TGTGCCAGCTCACCACCTTTCTCGGTAACAGATACGCAGTATTTT.

This clone appeared once. V usage is TRBV6-5 and J usage is TRBJ2-7; TRBD1 matches 8 bases. The trim removed 5 bases at V and 3 bases at J, leaving 9 bases unmatched. CDR3 length: 15 amino acids. Germline assignment: CDR1 MNHEY and CDR2 SVGAGI. CDR3 residues: CASSRTGGSRYEQYF. As DNA, the CDR3 is TGTGCCAGCAGTCGCACAGGGGGGTCTCGCTACGAGCAGTACTTC.

The DNA of the CDR3 is TGTGCCAGCAGTGAGCAACAGCGGGAGAGAGAGACCCAGTACTTC. The encoded protein is CASSEQQRERETQYF. The chain joins TRBV2 to TRBJ2-5; 8 bases line up with TRBD2. Germline-derived CDR1 and CDR2 are SNHLY and FYNNEI. V trimming: 3 bases; J trimming: 4 bases; junction bases outside the gene matches: 7. The CDR3 is 15 amino acids.

The chain uses TRBV6-1 and TRBJ2-1; 9 bases line up with TRBD1. This CDR3 has 15 residues. The germline gives CDR1 MNHNS, CDR2 SASEGT. V lost 3 bases, J lost 8 bases, and 8 bases stayed unmatched. CDR3 coding DNA: TGTGCCAGCAGTGAGGCACAGGGGGCGCTTGATGAGCAGTTCTTC. Translated, it gives CASSEAQGALDEQFF.

The V gene is TRBV5-4, the J gene TRBJ1-1, with no clear D. From germline, CDR1 is SGHNT and CDR2 YYREEE (reference sequence). V gave up 6 bases and J gave up 3 bases, with 27 bases separating them. The CDR3 covers 18 residues. In nucleotides, the CDR3 is TGTGCCAGCACCCAAAATAAGGCCGTACGGAGGGTTGACACTGAAGCTTTCTTT. Its translation: CASTQNKAVRRVDTEAFF.

This clone was detected only once. V usage is TRBV2 and J usage is TRBJ2-5, with D perhaps matching TRBD1 (6 bases). Deletions cut 7 bases from V and 0 bases from J, with 12 bases between. Germline values: CDR1 SNHLY, CDR2 FYNNEI. The CDR3 sequence is 14 residues long. The CDR3 is CASKLDSNQETQYF. CDR3 in DNA: TGTGCCAGCAAATTGGACAGTAACCAAGAGACCCAGTACTTC.

The rearrangement joins TRBV10-3 to TRBJ1-5; D uncertain. The V end lost 4 bases, the J end lost 2 bases, and 18 bases lay between the germline ends. CDR3 length equals 17 residues. Germline values: CDR1 ENHRY, CDR2 SYGVKD. CDR3 DNA: TGTGCCATCAGTGGGCTCAGGATTGCAGACCGCAATCAGCCCCAGCATTTT. This sequence encodes CAISGLRIADRNQPQHF.

This clone was counted once. This sequence joins TRBV18 and TRBJ2-7; D possibly corresponds to TRBD1 (6 bases). V dropped 3 bases and J dropped 3 bases, with 15 bases sitting between them. Germline V lookup: CDR1 KGHSH, CDR2 LQKENI. This CDR3 has 15 amino acids. The CDR3 reads CASSPPTGSGYEQYF. The CDR3 DNA reads TGTGCCAGCTCACCCCCTACAGGGTCTGGCTACGAGCAGTACTTC.

The chain couples TRBV10-3 to TRBJ1-5, with D possibly matching TRBD1 (6 bases). CDR3 length: 17 amino acids. Trimming left V 2 bases short and J 2 bases short, with 16 bases between. Germline CDR1 and CDR2: ENHRY and SYGVKD. CDR3 coding DNA: TGTGCCATCAGTGAGGTATTACAGGGATTTGGCAATCAGCCCCAGCATTTT. As protein: CAISEVLQGFGNQPQHF.

J is TRBJ2-7 and V is TRBV2; 11 bases fit TRBD2. This CDR3 has 13 residues. Germline CDR1 is SNHLY and CDR2 is FYNNEI. This CDR3 reads CASSEAPSLAGEV. Here the CDR3 DNA reads TGTGCCAGCAGTGAAGCTCCCTCACTAGCGGGAGAAGTC.

The CDR3 spells CASRFGGGTSYEQYF. The CDR3 bases are TGTGCCAGCAGGTTTGGCGGGGGGACCTCCTACGAGCAGTACTTC. This sequence joins TRBV2 and TRBJ2-7, with TRBD2 matching over 8 bases. Germline V gene lookup returns CDR1 SNHLY and CDR2 FYNNEI. This CDR3 region has 15 residues. V shed 6 bases, J shed 0 bases, and the junction held 7 bases outside the gene matches.

The chain recombines TRBV9 with TRBJ1-1; 8 nucleotides match TRBD1. This CDR3 is built from 13 residues. Germline CDR1 SGDLS, CDR2 YYNGEE. V dropped 4 bases and J dropped 8; count of bases not matched to a gene: 7. CDR3 amino acids: CASSPGTGTEAFF. Here the CDR3 DNA reads TGTGCCAGCAGCCCCGGGACAGGTACAGAAGCTTTCTTT.

V and J are TRBV6-6 and TRBJ2-1, with 8 bases identical to TRBD1. The CDR3 sequence is 15 residues long. Per the germline V gene, CDR1 is MNHNY and CDR2 is SVGAGI (reference sequence). Germline trimming cut 5 bases from V and 3 bases from J; bases unmatched to any gene: 6. In DNA form, the CDR3 reads TGTGCCAGCAGTAGCCGAGGACAGGGCTACAATGAGCAGTTCTTC. It translates to CASSSRGQGYNEQFF.

CDR3 sequence reads: CASSYGGTRGETQYF. The CDR3 bases are TGTGCCAGCAGTTACGGGGGGACTAGGGGAGAGACCCAGTACTTC. J is TRBJ2-5 and V is TRBV6-6, with 8 bases matching TRBD2. The CDR3 consists of 15 residues. V trimming: 2 bases; J trimming: 4 bases; junction bases outside the gene matches: 6. Germline assignment: CDR1 MNHNY and CDR2 SVGAGI (reference sequence).

The V call is TRBV2, the J call TRBJ2-7; 11 bases match TRBD2. The CDR3 is made up of 16 amino acids. Germline V lookup: CDR1 SNHLY, CDR2 FYNNEI. J gave up 3 bases and V 7 bases, and 11 bases lay outside the gene matches. The CDR3 loop is CASTRISTSGDYEQYF. The CDR3 DNA reads as TGTGCCAGCACCAGAATTTCGACTAGCGGGGACTACGAGCAGTACTTC.

This clone has a single count. The chain employs TRBV28 and TRBJ2-7; 8 bases agree with TRBD2. CDR1 and CDR2 (germline): MDHEN, SYDVKM. The CDR3 consists of 15 residues. The trim removed 1 base at V and 6 bases at J, leaving 8 bases unmatched. The CDR3 nucleotides are TGTGCCAGCAGTTTATACCCGGGACTAGGGGGCGAGCAGTACTTC. Amino acids: CASSLYPGLGGEQYF.